This record concerns one T cell receptor (beta chain) sequence. This clonotype has at least ten counts. Its antigen is unknown. The record has no base qualities; no much larger clone is one base away. TCR beta CDR3 regions were amplified from RNA transcripts for repertoire sequencing. HTBI primers and the Qiagen OneStep RT-PCR kit were used in a first-round RT-PCR, which was followed by a second-round multiplex PCR, size selection and purification. Libraries were sequenced on an Illumina HiSeq2000 using paired-end 100 bp reads. The paper's data handling went like this. SOAPnuke was used to process the reads, throwing out any read that had adapters, had uncalled bases, had a mean Phred below 15, or lacked an exact constant-primer or identifier match. High-quality paired reads were merged with COPE v1.2.5. Unique nucleotide sequences were defined as clonotypes and aligned to IMGT TRB V, D and J references using MiTCR v1.1. The analysis was limited to V-J combinations with a frequency above 0.0001, which together covered 98% to 99.2% of repertoires. A TCR clonal expansion and chaos score per V-J combination was defined as the ratio of F50 clonal expansion to chaos observed in the TCRdist matrix. Welch's t-statistics and random forest were used to narrow the features down to approximately 13 V-J combinations, which were then fed into a naive Bayes classifier. Thyroid-blood repertoire similarity was quantified with the Morisita-Horn index. TCRdb handled the public reads itself, with Q25 trimming in fastp and clone calling in MiXCR, and kept productive beta chains. Each entry merges the rows of one CDR3 protein and shows their most common DNA and genes. None of the V and J calls come from the authors' own analysis; TCRdb made them. Present in this sample are some 390,000 distinct CDR3 sequences, approximately 16% of which were seen just once. Roughly 1.4% of the sample lies in the top ten.

This sample is part of a study of Graves' ophthalmopathy and Graves' hyperthyroidism (dated by TCRdb to 2016 to 2019). About the investigation overall: Peripheral blood was collected at initial diagnosis, prior to any treatment. The study used signatures of the TCR beta repertoire to tell Graves' ophthalmopathy apart from Graves' hyperthyroidism and to predict which patients would progress to ophthalmopathy. In total, under 150 blood samples were TCR-sequenced: around 42 ophthalmopathy, under 80 hyperthyroidism and some 17 hyperthyroidism-to-ophthalmopathy patients. To explore V-J signatures that separate ophthalmopathy from hyperthyroidism, a discovery set of more than 95 patients was enrolled, consisting of under 50 with ophthalmopathy and fewer than 60 with stable hyperthyroidism. The independent validation cohort included 18 hyperthyroidism patients plus 17 patients who later progressed from hyperthyroidism to ophthalmopathy. T-cell repertoires of thyroid tissue and blood were compared in over 5 hyperthyroidism patients. Following sampling, methimazole starting at 30 mg daily was administered to hyperthyroidism patients, and high-dose intravenous methylprednisolone was administered to ophthalmopathy patients. The approximately 90 discovery patients were randomly split 7:3 into training and test sets.

The CDR3 goes from the cysteine to the phenylalanine over 13 residues. CDR3 DNA only is kept here, 39 bases in frame from base 1. CDR1 MNHEY and CDR2 SMNVEV are derived from the germline V gene (reference sequence). Relative to germline, V is 6 bases shorter and J is 5 bases shorter, with 11 bases between their ends. Ophthalmopathy patients had moderately to severely active disease, Clinical Activity Score of at least 3, NOSPECS grade of at least 4, and disease duration under 3 months. Patients with other autoimmune diseases, uncontrolled infections, pregnancy or lactation were excluded. Clinical symptoms, serum thyroxine, TRAb, thyroid ultrasound and orbital computed tomography were used for diagnosis. PBMCs were isolated from about 10 ml of fresh peripheral blood by Ficoll-Paque density gradient centrifugation. Total RNA was extracted using Trizol reagent, and RNA quality was checked on an Agilent 2100 Bioanalyzer.

General findings and caveats noted by the study authors: Among expanded thyroid clonotypes with frequency above 0.001, most also showed up in blood, which suggests that blood repertoires may reflect the thyroid immune response. In validation, the model predicted ophthalmopathy progression with about 71% sensitivity and roughly 72% specificity; 12 predicted patients were CT-confirmed with GO in a median of 6.5 months. No statistical method was used to set the sample size in advance, and the investigators knew which group each participant was assigned to. In cross-validation, the 13-signature model distinguished ophthalmopathy from stable hyperthyroidism with about 89% sensitivity and approximately 81% specificity, while in the test set the corresponding values were about 80% and 75%.

This receptor chain uses TRBV27 and TRBJ1-5; no D gene can be assigned with confidence. Material for sequencing was peripheral blood. The origin of this receptor is a woman between 18 and 30 years old with Graves' ophthalmopathy. Donor details come from another sample of the same person, matched by shared clones. The CDR3 protein is CASRDYSDQPQHF. The DNA reads TGTGCCAGCAGAGATTATTCAGATCAGCCCCAGCATTTT.